This TCR beta chain was sequenced for a study of T cells in Graves' hyperthyroidism and ophthalmopathy. V was clipped by 3 bases and J by 5 bases, with 20 bases between them. The germline V gene has CDR1 SGDLS and CDR2 YYNGEE. The CDR3 runs 16 residues. There were TCR beta CDR3 regions amplified from RNA transcripts. Primed by the HTBI set, a first-round RT-PCR was run on the TCR CDR3. TCRdb reprocessed the multiplex PCR reads via MiXCR and lists one record per CDR3 protein. The repertoire includes about 210,000 distinct CDR3 sequences, over 15% of them detected once, and around 50% sits in the top ten. Study-level results: The majority of expanded thyroid clonotypes above 0.001 also appeared in blood.

This clonotype occurred a few times. Antigen unknown. The J gene is TRBJ2-5, the V gene TRBV9; a weak D match, TRBD2 (6 bases). Sample: blood. This receptor was identified in a man aged 45 to 65 with Graves' hyperthyroidism. The CDR3 coding sequence is TGTGCCAGCAGCGCCGCTAGCGCGGGTCGGGGTGAGACCCAGTACTTC. Amino acid sequence: CASSAASAGRGETQYF. The full variable domain, completed using reference TRBV9 and TRBJ2-5, is DSGVTQTPKHLITATGQRVTLRCSPRSGDLSVYWYQQSLDQGLQFLIQYYNGEERAKGNILERFSAQQFPDLHSELNLSSLELGDSALYFCASSAASAGRGETQYFGPGTRLLVL.